A selection of T cell receptor beta chains follows, all from one sample in a study of human T cells and chemical hapten exposure. A single record per CDR3 protein comes from TCRdb applying MiXCR to the RACE reads. In the table there are 75,000 to 95,000 distinct CDR3 sequences, roughly 10% of which are singletons. This specimen consisted of whole blood, obtained in connection with sensitization to the hapten diphenylcyclopropenone (DPC). Receptors originate from a woman between 55 and 75 years old with alopecia areata. Some clones in this sample may be carry-over from other donors' samples. Each CDR3 is given with its conserved first and last residue. The D gene is left open where the match is weak. Clone sizes are given selectively: once, few, many, or a class where the clone is expanded.

d_call,j_call,clone_size,v_call,cdr3_nt,cdr3_aa
TRBD1,TRBJ1-5,few,TRBV4-1,TGCGCCAGCAGCCAAAACCGACAGGGTAGCAATCAGCCCCAGCATTTT,CASSQNRQGSNQPQHF
NA,TRBJ1-6,few,TRBV5-1,TGCGCCAGCCAGCCCGGCAATAATTCACCCCTCCACTTT,CASQPGNNSPLHF
NA,TRBJ1-2,few,TRBV5-1,TGCGCCAGCAGCTTCAGGGGATCCGACTATGGCTACACCTTC,CASSFRGSDYGYTF
TRBD2,TRBJ2-3,few,TRBV10-3,TGTGCCATCAGTGAGTTCGGGACTAGCGGGGGCACAGATACGCAGTATTTT,CAISEFGTSGGTDTQYF
NA,TRBJ2-5,NA,TRBV7-6,TGTGCCAGCTCCGGTGTCGGTGAGACCCAGTACTTC,CASSGVGETQYF
TRBD1,TRBJ1-2,many,TRBV7-9,TGTGCCAGCAGAGACAGGGACTCTTTTCATGGCTACACCTTC,CASRDRDSFHGYTF
TRBD2,TRBJ2-3,NA,TRBV24-1,TGTGCCACCAGTGATTGGACTAGCGGATCTAGCACAGATACGCAGTATTTT,CATSDWTSGSSTDTQYF
NA,TRBJ1-5,NA,TRBV9,TGTGCCAGCAGCGTAGGACAGCAGGTGAATCAGCCCCAGCATTTT,CASSVGQQVNQPQHF
TRBD1,TRBJ1-1,few,TRBV7-2,TGTGCCAGCAGCTTAGGAGGGGACAGGAACACTGAAGCTTTCTTT,CASSLGGDRNTEAFF
NA,TRBJ2-2,few,TRBV29-1,TGCAGCGTCGCAACACCAGGGGGGACCGGGGAGCTGTTTTTT,CSVATPGGTGELFF
NA,TRBJ1-2,NA,TRBV6-5,TGTGCCAGCAGTTACTCAAATCCCCCGAAAGGCGTCAATGGCTACACCTTC,CASSYSNPPKGVNGYTF
NA,TRBJ1-3,NA,TRBV5-1,TGCGCCAGCAGCTTGGATGGGGGAAACACCATATATTTT,CASSLDGGNTIYF
TRBD1,TRBJ2-7,many,TRBV7-9,TGTGCCAGCAGCGTCCACCGACAGGGGGCGGACGAGCAGTACTTC,CASSVHRQGADEQYF
NA,TRBJ2-1,many,TRBV2,TGTGCCAGCAGTGAAATCAACAATGAGCAGTTCTTC,CASSEINNEQFF
NA,TRBJ1-3,few,TRBV6-1,TGTGCCAGCAGTGAAAGATTAAGGATCTCTGGAAACACCATATATTTT,CASSERLRISGNTIYF
NA,TRBJ1-5,NA,TRBV2,TGTGCCAGCAGTGACGTCGTTCAGCCCCAGCATTTT,CASSDVVQPQHF
NA,TRBJ2-7,NA,TRBV5-1,TGCGCCAGCAGCTTGACAGAAGTGCGCCCCTACGAGCAGTACTTC,CASSLTEVRPYEQYF
NA,TRBJ2-5,few,TRBV28,TGTGCCAGCAGTTTGGGGGGGCCGGAGACCCAGTACTTC,CASSLGGPETQYF
NA,TRBJ2-5,NA,TRBV11-2,TGTGCCAGCAGCTTGGCCCAGTACCAAGAGACCCAGTACTTC,CASSLAQYQETQYF
NA,TRBJ2-7,few,TRBV20-1,TGCAGTGCCCCCAGGGGGGGACACTCCTACGAGCAGTACTTC,CSAPRGGHSYEQYF
TRBD1,TRBJ2-3,many,TRBV18,TGTGCCAGCTCACCCCGACAGGGCACAGCAGATACGCAGTATTTT,CASSPRQGTADTQYF
NA,TRBJ1-6,many,TRBV9,TGTGCCAGCAGCGTAGCTCCGGTTGGTGATTCACCCCTCCACTTT,CASSVAPVGDSPLHF
NA,TRBJ2-7,many,TRBV7-6,TGTGCCAGCAGCTCTAGTTTGGGCCCGGCAGGGGGGAACCACGAGCAGTACTTC,CASSSSLGPAGGNHEQYF
TRBD2,TRBJ2-7,NA,TRBV20-1,TGCAGTGCTAGAGACGAACCGGGACTAGCGGGTCTAAACGCCTTC,CSARDEPGLAGLNAF
NA,TRBJ1-1,NA,TRBV30,TGTGCCTGGAGTCAACAGCCGAACACTGAAGCTTTCTTT,CAWSQQPNTEAFF
TRBD1,TRBJ1-2,many,TRBV11-2,TGTGCCAGCAGCTTATTTCCCCTGGCCGGGACAGGGGATGACTATGGCTACACCTTC,CASSLFPLAGTGDDYGYTF
NA,TRBJ2-7,few,TRBV18,TGTGCCAGCTCACCGTCCATGTCCTACGAGCAGTACTTC,CASSPSMSYEQYF
NA,TRBJ2-3,NA,TRBV5-1,TGCGCCAGCAGCTCCGGACAGCTAGCCATCACAGATACGCAGTATTTT,CASSSGQLAITDTQYF
TRBD1,TRBJ1-1,NA,TRBV2,TGTGCCAGCAGCCCAGGGACAGCGACTGAAGCTTTCTTT,CASSPGTATEAFF
NA,TRBJ2-3,NA,TRBV11-1,TGTGCCAGCAGCACGGCTAGCACAGATACGCAGTATTTT,CASSTASTDTQYF
NA,TRBJ1-5,many,TRBV20-1,TGCAGTGCTAGAGGCCAGGAGAATCAGCCCCAGCATTTT,CSARGQENQPQHF
NA,TRBJ1-6,many,TRBV6-5,TGTGCCAGCAGTTACTCCGGCGGGAGGGGTTCACCCCTCCACTTT,CASSYSGGRGSPLHF
NA,TRBJ2-7,NA,TRBV29-1,TGCAGCGTTGCGGTCACCTACGAGCAGTACTTC,CSVAVTYEQYF
NA,TRBJ1-1,NA,TRBV7-2,TGTGCCAGCAGCTTATCCTCCGAAGCTTTCTTT,CASSLSSEAFF
TRBD2,TRBJ2-3,few,TRBV12-3/TRBV12-4,TGTGCCAGCAGTTCAGATCTAGCGGGGGGGCCTAATACGCAGTATTTT,CASSSDLAGGPNTQYF
NA,TRBJ1-2,many,TRBV29-1,TGCAGCGTTGAGGTACAGACCCTCTATGGCTACACCTTC,CSVEVQTLYGYTF
NA,TRBJ2-1,NA,TRBV9,TGTGCCAGCAGCGAACGCGGGGTCCCCTACAATGAGCAGTTCTTC,CASSERGVPYNEQFF